The 9 T cell receptor beta chains presented below share a single source sample, sequenced in a study of graft-versus-host responses after intestinal transplantation. Using immunoSEQ multiplex PCR, the repertoire was profiled, and TCRdb retains in-frame clones only, with some absent. The profile shows about 70,000 clones, about nine tenths of them singletons. No antigen has been assigned to these receptors. The sample was unstimulated CD8+ T cells sorted from spleen or lymph node cells, taken before intestinal transplant. These TCRs come from a human donor who received an intestinal transplant.

This sequence joins TRBV29-1 and TRBJ2-2, with a weak D call TRBD2 (5 bases). Trimming pared 4 bases from V and 0 bases from J, leaving 9 bases between. Looked up from germline, CDR1 is SQVTM and CDR2 is ANQGSEA. The CDR3 covers 14 residues. CDR3 protein: CSVGEMTNTGELFF. The CDR3 region has the DNA TGCAGCGTTGGGGAGATGACGAACACCGGGGAGCTGTTTTTT.

The chain combines TRBV19 with TRBJ2-7, with D possibly TRBD1 on 6 matching bases. The CDR3 length is 11 residues. V was shortened by 5 bases and J by 7 bases, with 9 bases between the two germline ends. CDR1 LNHDA and CDR2 SQIVND come from the germline V gene (reference sequence). The CDR3 spells CASSAGQEQYF. The CDR3 DNA reads TGTGCCAGTAGTGCCGGACAGGAGCAGTACTTC.

The V and J genes are TRBV13 and TRBJ2-5; 13 positions match TRBD2. The ends lost 5 bases at V and 4 bases at J; junction bases unmatched: 4. Per the germline V gene, CDR1 is PRHDT and CDR2 is FYEKMQ (reference sequence). CDR3 length: 15 amino acids. The CDR3 protein is CASSRLAGGRETQYF. DNA of the CDR3: TGTGCCAGCAGCCGACTAGCGGGGGGACGAGAGACCCAGTACTTC.

In this sample, this clone turned up once. The genes are TRBV19 and TRBJ1-1; possibly TRBD1 for D (5 bases). Looked up from germline, CDR1 is LNHDA and CDR2 is SQIVND (reference sequence). The CDR3 covers 11 residues. The V and J ends lost 3 bases and 10 bases respectively, with 9 bases between them. The CDR3 nucleotides read TGTGCCAGTAGTATGGGGCCTGGAGCTTTCTTT. Translating it yields CASSMGPGAFF.

The gene calls are TRBV6-5 and TRBJ1-4, with 9 bases lining up with TRBD1. The ends lost 6 bases at V and 7 bases at J; junction bases unmatched: 9. The CDR3 has 15 amino acids. The germline CDR1 and CDR2 sequences are MNHEY and SVGAGI. This chain's CDR3 is CASSPSATGGEKLFF. CDR3 nucleotides: TGTGCCAGCAGCCCTAGCGCGACAGGGGGTGAAAAACTGTTTTTT.

V usage is TRBV7-8 and J usage is TRBJ1-5; D is unresolved. In germline, CDR1 is SGHVS, CDR2 FQNEAQ. V was clipped by 3 bases and J by 6 bases, with 12 bases between them. The CDR3 covers 14 residues. CDR3 residues: CASSFDGISQPQHF. The CDR3, as DNA: TGTGCCAGCAGCTTTGACGGGATTAGTCAGCCCCAGCATTTT.

CDR3 in DNA: TGTGCCAGCAGTTGGGGAATCGGACAGCGCAATGAGCAGTTCTTC. Its translation is CASSWGIGQRNEQFF. V gene TRBV6-1 combines with J gene TRBJ2-1; D is possibly TRBD1 (6 bases). V was trimmed by 5 bases and J by 6 bases, leaving 17 bases between them. The germline V gene encodes CDR1 MNHNS and CDR2 SASEGT. This CDR3 region has 15 residues.

V usage is TRBV6-5 and J usage is TRBJ1-2; 10 bases line up with TRBD1. Germline CDR1 and CDR2: MNHEY and SVGAGI. This CDR3 has 13 amino acids. Trimming at V came to 7 bases and at J to 8 bases, leaving 7 bases not matched to a gene. The CDR3 DNA follows: TGTGCCAGCACCGGGACAGGGGCATACGGCTACACCTTC. Residues: CASTGTGAYGYTF.

This rearrangement joins TRBV7-3 to TRBJ1-1; 10 bases are shared with TRBD1. This CDR3 region has 16 residues. J lost 0 bases, V lost 5 bases, and 6 bases had no gene match. Germline V CDR1 and CDR2: SGHTA, FQGTGA. The CDR3 loop reads CASSPRTGGMNTEAFF. DNA of the CDR3: TGTGCCAGCAGCCCACGGACAGGGGGAATGAACACTGAAGCTTTCTTT.